This T cell receptor (beta chain) was found in a study of blood T cell repertoires in COVID-19. Background on the study: Donors in the United States, Italy and Spain gave samples during acute or convalescent COVID-19. Sources were T cells, B-cell-depleted T cells, or PBMCs; the material itself was cDNA or gDNA.

The germline gives CDR1 SGHTA, CDR2 FQGNSA. This CDR3 spans 16 amino acids. V shed 5 bases and J shed 0 bases, with 11 bases lying between them. Source study methods: Amplification from reference gene primers served as the basis for estimated nucleated cell counts. This table comes from immunoSEQ multiplex PCR, and its TCRdb copy is limited to in-frame clones, with some not included. The DNA was the basis for D and trimming; V, J and clone size are from that table. The profile covers tens of thousands of clones, with roughly nine tenths appearing a single time and just under 6.5% taken by the ten largest.

The specimen sequenced was peripheral blood. The TCR originated in a man between 65 and 79 years old with active COVID-19. The chain carries TRBV7-2 and TRBJ2-6; maybe TRBD1 (5 bases). CDR3 nucleotides: TGTGCCAGCAGCGCGCAGGGTTTCTCTGGGGCCAACGTCCTGACTTTC. It codes for CASSAQGFSGANVLTF.